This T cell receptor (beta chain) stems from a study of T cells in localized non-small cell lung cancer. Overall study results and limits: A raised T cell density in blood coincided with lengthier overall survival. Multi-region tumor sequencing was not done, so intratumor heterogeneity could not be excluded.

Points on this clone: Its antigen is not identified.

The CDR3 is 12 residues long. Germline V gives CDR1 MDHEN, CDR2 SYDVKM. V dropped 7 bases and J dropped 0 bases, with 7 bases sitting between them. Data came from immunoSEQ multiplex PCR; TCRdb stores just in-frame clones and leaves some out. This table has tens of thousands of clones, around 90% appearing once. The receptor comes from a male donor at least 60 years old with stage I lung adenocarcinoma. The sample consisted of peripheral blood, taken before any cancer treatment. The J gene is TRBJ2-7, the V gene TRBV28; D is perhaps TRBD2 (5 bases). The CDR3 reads CASTTSSYEQYF. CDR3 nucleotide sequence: TGTGCCAGCACAACTAGCTCCTACGAGCAGTACTTC.